The 5 T cell receptor beta chains presented below share a single source sample, sequenced in a study of blood T cell repertoires in COVID-19 (dated by TCRdb to 2019 to 2021). Library preparation employed the immunoSEQ multiplex PCR assay. Entries here come from immuneACCESS through TCRdb and include only in-frame sequences with V and J called. Some clones fail to appear in such tables; in the studies checked, an unresolved V gene covers under half of the shortfall, and the cause of the remainder is unknown. Here the sample has fewer than 250,000 clones; 83% occur a single time. The ten largest clones add up to roughly 5.5% of the sample. Sequenced: peripheral blood. All receptors derive from a human donor in a cohort sampled during active COVID-19.

Here the CDR3 DNA reads TGTGCCAGCAGCTCCCGCAGGACGGGGTGGGGCAGGGGAAATCAGCCCCAGCATTTT. This sequence encodes CASSSRRTGWGRGNQPQHF. V usage is TRBV5-6 and J usage is TRBJ1-5, with D possibly TRBD1 on 6 matching bases. In germline, CDR1 is SGHDT, CDR2 YYEEEE. The CDR3 is 19 residues long. V dropped 3 bases and J dropped 4 bases, with 26 bases sitting between them.

This clone was seen once. The chain has TRBV19 and TRBJ2-1; 10 bases align to TRBD2. Germline V CDR1 and CDR2: LNHDA, SQIVND (reference sequence). J was trimmed by 6 bases and V by 3 bases; bases with no gene match: 5. The CDR3 sequence is 15 residues long. CDR3: CASSIPQREGNEQFF. CDR3 bases: TGTGCCAGTAGTATCCCCCAGCGGGAGGGCAATGAGCAGTTCTTC.

V gene TRBV28 combines with J gene TRBJ2-7, with D possibly matching TRBD1 (6 bases). The CDR3 has 15 amino acids. Germline CDR1 MDHEN, CDR2 SYDVKM. V lost 2 bases and J 2 bases, leaving 13 bases between the germline ends. CDR3 bases: TGTGCCAGCAGTTTAACAACAGGGAGTACCTACGAGCAGTACTTC. It specifies CASSLTTGSTYEQYF. The full variable domain, completed using reference TRBV28 and TRBJ2-7, is DVKVTQSSRYLVKRTGEKVFLECVQDMDHENMFWYRQDPGLGLRLIYFSYDVKMKEKGDIPEGYSVSREKKERFSLILESASTNQTSMYLCASSLTTGSTYEQYFGPGTRLTVT.

As regards this clone: At the DNA level, this CDR3 is encoded by other sequences in the same sample as well. The rearrangement uses TRBV11-2 and TRBJ1-1; D is possibly TRBD1 (5 bases). The V and J ends lost 0 bases and 4 bases respectively, with 15 bases between them. This CDR3 has 16 residues. CDR1 and CDR2 (germline): SGHAT, FQNNGV. Here the CDR3 reads CASSLDGRGWSTEAFF. CDR3 DNA sequence: TGTGCCAGCAGCTTAGATGGCCGGGGGTGGAGCACTGAAGCTTTCTTT.

The chain uses TRBV10-3 and TRBJ1-1; D possibly corresponds to TRBD1 (6 bases). Germline CDR1 reads ENHRY; CDR2 reads SYGVKD. The CDR3 is 11 amino acids. With 11 bases removed from V and 5 bases from J, the gap between germline ends came to 12 bases. The CDR3 DNA reads as TGTGCCGTACAGGGTGTTACTGAAGCTTTCTTT. Amino acid sequence: CAVQGVTEAFF.